This T cell receptor (beta chain) originates from a study of Ad26.COV2.S vaccination and SARS-CoV-2 variants. With respect to this clone: Its antigen is unidentified.

Treatment reported: over 15 received Ad26.COV2.S at low or high dose, single or two shots; five or six received placebo; per-sample allocation not given. Sampling happened 63 days after the first vaccine or placebo injection. Expressing Wuhan-strain SARS-CoV-2 spike, an Ad26 vector served as the vaccine. The ends were cut back, 1 base at V and 2 bases at J, with 8 bases in the middle. Germline V gives CDR1 LNHDA, CDR2 SQIVND (reference sequence). The CDR3 is made up of 14 amino acids. Study observations and caveats: Placebo recipients and vaccine recipients were similar in non-spike TCR breadth.

The repertoire was sequenced with immunoSEQ multiplex PCR; TCRdb's copy has only in-frame clones and lacks some. The sample carries a few hundred thousand clones, 85% to 90% recorded once. The chain is built from TRBV19 and TRBJ1-2; D is ambiguous. Here the sequenced sample was peripheral blood, taken in a trial of Ad26.COV2.S vaccine versus placebo. This clonotype was sampled from a person between 18 and 60 years old who received the Ad26.COV2.S COVID-19 vaccine or a placebo. CDR3: CASSIGSGNYGYTF. CDR3 bases: TGTGCCAGTAGTATAGGTTCGGGAAACTATGGCTACACCTTC.